This TCR beta chain was documented in a study of beta chain features in type 1 diabetes. Study-level findings and limits: Relative to healthy donors, patients appeared to have naive, central memory and Treg TCRB repertoires that were more similar.

This clone was observed a few times. Antigen unknown. The investigators reverse transcribed all of the isolated RNA, so they sequenced expressed TCRB transcripts. Here immunoSEQ multiplex PCR was the method, and the copy in TCRdb shows in-frame clones only, minus some. The sample carries about 330,000 clones, approximately 11% recorded once. Looked up from germline, CDR1 is MDHEN and CDR2 is SYDVKM. The length of the CDR3 is 15 residues. J gave up 6 bases and V 5 bases, and 7 bases lay outside the gene matches. This rearrangement joins TRBV28 to TRBJ2-1; TRBD1 matches 10 bases. The sample comprised naive CD4+ T cells from blood. The receptor comes from a woman in her twenties or thirties in good health. The DNA of the CDR3 is TGTGCCAGCAGTACAGACAGGGGGCCCGGCAATGAGCAGTTCTTC. Translated: CASSTDRGPGNEQFF. The whole variable domain, filled in from reference TRBV28 and TRBJ2-1, reads DVKVTQSSRYLVKRTGEKVFLECVQDMDHENMFWYRQDPGLGLRLIYFSYDVKMKEKGDIPEGYSVSREKKERFSLILESASTNQTSMYLCASSTDRGPGNEQFFGPGTRLTVL.